A single sample gave rise to the 21 T cell receptor beta chains below, sequenced in a study of neoadjuvant anti-PD-1 for oral cavity cancer. This table comes from immunoSEQ multiplex PCR, and its TCRdb copy is limited to in-frame clones, with some not included. Among around 17,000 clones listed, about 61% were seen once. Sequenced here: PBMCs, sampled before nivolumab (anti-PD-1) treatment. The receptors here all came from a person between 40 and 79 years old with oral cavity squamous cell carcinoma.

The chain combines TRBV2 with TRBJ2-7, with D unclear. Germline CDR1 SNHLY, CDR2 FYNNEI. V was shortened by 4 bases and J by 5 bases, with 15 bases between the two germline ends. This CDR3 has 14 amino acids. Here the CDR3 reads CASSAGDAGHEQYF. The CDR3 DNA sequence: TGTGCCAGCAGTGCCGGCGACGCCGGGCACGAGCAGTACTTC.

V usage is TRBV6-1 and J usage is TRBJ2-1, with TRBD2 matching over 8 bases. The CDR3 runs 14 residues. Germline CDR1 MNHNS, CDR2 SASEGT. The V and J ends lost 8 bases and 6 bases, in that order; junction bases with no gene match: 9. CDR3 region: CASWGGTRINEQFF. DNA for the CDR3: TGTGCCAGCTGGGGAGGGACTAGGATCAATGAGCAGTTCTTC.

This rearrangement joins TRBV2 to TRBJ1-3; no clear D gene. Germline CDR1 reads SNHLY; CDR2 reads FYNNEI. This CDR3 has 14 residues. V lost 7 bases, J lost 0 bases, and 10 bases lay in between. As DNA, the CDR3 is TGTGCCAGCAATCGGGCAGACTCTGGAAACACCATATATTTT. Its translation: CASNRADSGNTIYF.

The chain couples TRBV30 to TRBJ2-7; 7 bases map to TRBD2. V was pared by 2 bases and J by 6 bases, with 10 bases of the junction left unmatched. Germline-derived CDR1 and CDR2 are GTSNPN and SVGIG (reference sequence). The CDR3 loop spans 14 amino acids. CDR3 in DNA: TGTGCCTGGAGTATCATTAGCGGGCCGTTCGAGCAGTACTTC. Translating it yields CAWSIISGPFEQYF. Filled out from reference TRBV30 and TRBJ2-7, the complete variable domain reads SQTIHQWPATLVQPVGSPLSLECTVEGTSNPNLYWYRQAAGRGLQLLFYSVGIGQISSEVPQNLSASRPQDRQFILSSKKLLLSDSGFYLCAWSIISGPFEQYFGPGTRLTVT.

This chain uses TRBV2 with TRBJ2-7, with TRBD2 matching over 13 bases. The CDR3 totals 15 residues. Germline V gene data show CDR1 as SNHLY and CDR2 as FYNNEI. Trimming removed 8 bases from V and 3 bases from J; junction bases left unmatched: 7. CDR3 sequence reads: CASLRGLAGNYEQYF. The CDR3 bases are TGTGCCAGCCTCAGGGGACTAGCGGGAAACTACGAGCAGTACTTC.

CDR3: CASTEQETQYF. In nucleotides, the CDR3 is TGCGCCAGCACCGAACAAGAGACCCAGTACTTC. This chain joins TRBV5-1 and TRBJ2-5, with unresolved D. The V end was cut by 6 bases, the J end by 2 bases, with 5 bases between. The CDR3 has 11 amino acids. Germline V gene lookup returns CDR1 SGHRS and CDR2 YFSETQ.

The table lists this clone with a few counts. V is TRBV19 and J is TRBJ2-2, with 12 positions matching TRBD2. Germline V lookup: CDR1 LNHDA, CDR2 SQIVND (reference sequence). V dropped 4 bases and J dropped 3; count of bases not matched to a gene: 6. This CDR3 is 17 amino acids long. This CDR3 reads CASSKGLAGGDTGELFF. In DNA, the CDR3 is TGTGCCAGTAGTAAGGGACTAGCGGGTGGGGACACCGGGGAGCTGTTTTTT.

The sample holds a few counts of this clone. The V gene is TRBV27, the J gene TRBJ1-2, with D perhaps matching TRBD1 (5 bases). The V gene's germline CDR1 is MNHEY and CDR2 SMNVEV (reference sequence). V was pared by 4 bases and J by 0 bases, with 12 bases between. The CDR3 loop spans 15 amino acids. DNA of the CDR3: TGTGCCAGCAGTTACGCCTCGGGGGCTAACTATGGCTACACCTTC. Translating it yields CASSYASGANYGYTF.

This clone is a singleton in its sample. This sequence joins TRBV7-8 and TRBJ1-5; 7 nucleotides align to TRBD1. The junction had 7 bases not matched to a gene; V was cut back by 5 bases and J by 3 bases. Germline V CDR1 and CDR2: SGHVS, FQNEAQ. The CDR3 contains 15 residues. The CDR3 loop is CASSPGTEDNQPQHF. The CDR3 DNA sequence: TGTGCCAGCAGCCCCGGGACAGAGGACAATCAGCCCCAGCATTTT.

The chain couples TRBV5-5 to TRBJ2-2; 7 positions agree with TRBD1. Germline lookup yields CDR1 SGHKS and CDR2 YYEKEE (reference sequence). The CDR3 loop spans 16 amino acids. V trimming: 2 bases; J trimming: 5 bases; junction bases outside the gene matches: 9. The CDR3 bases are TGTGCCAGCAGCTTCGTGACAGGGAGAATGACCGGGGAGCTGTTTTTT. It is translated as CASSFVTGRMTGELFF.

The genes are TRBV9 and TRBJ1-2; D unresolved. Trimming pared 0 bases from V and 0 bases from J, leaving 9 bases between. Germline V gene lookup returns CDR1 SGDLS and CDR2 YYNGEE. The CDR3 extends over 15 amino acids. CDR3 sequence reads: CASSVGTSTNYGYTF. The DNA for the CDR3 is TGTGCCAGCAGCGTAGGGACCAGCACTAACTATGGCTACACCTTC. The variable domain in full, with the rest retrieved from reference TRBV9 and TRBJ1-2, is DSGVTQTPKHLITATGQRVTLRCSPRSGDLSVYWYQQSLDQGLQFLIQYYNGEERAKGNILERFSAQQFPDLHSELNLSSLELGDSALYFCASSVGTSTNYGYTFGSGTRLTVV.

The V call is TRBV5-6, the J call TRBJ1-5; unclear D gene. Germline CDR1 and CDR2: SGHDT and YYEEEE. Trimming stripped 4 bases from V and 4 bases from J, with 12 bases between. The CDR3 has 14 amino acids. CDR3 in DNA: TGTGCCAGCAGCCTCTCCGACGGGAATCAGCCCCAGCATTTT. Encoded protein: CASSLSDGNQPQHF. The complete variable domain, with remaining parts taken from reference TRBV5-6 and TRBJ1-5, reads DAGVTQSPTHLIKTRGQQVTLRCSPKSGHDTVSWYQQALGQGPQFIFQYYEEEERQRGNFPDRFSGHQFPNYSSELNVNALLLGDSALYLCASSLSDGNQPQHFGDGTRLSIL.

The gene calls are TRBV5-4 and TRBJ2-5; TRBD1 agrees at 10 bases. Trimming took 5 bases from V and 4 from J; bases not matched to a gene: 8. Germline CDR1 and CDR2: SGHNT and YYREEE (reference sequence). The CDR3 runs to 15 residues. Here the CDR3 DNA reads TGTGCCAGCAGATCCCGGGACAGGGGCGGAGAGACCCAGTACTTC. It translates to CASRSRDRGGETQYF.

This sequence joins TRBV9 and TRBJ1-1; D is undetermined. V lost 3 bases, J lost 0 bases, and 6 bases lay in between. CDR3 length: 13 amino acids. The germline CDR1 and CDR2 sequences are SGDLS and YYNGEE. CDR3 residues: CASSDQMNTEAFF. The CDR3 DNA reads TGTGCCAGCAGCGACCAGATGAACACTGAAGCTTTCTTT.

This clone was counted a few times. CDR3 region: CASSLRGVVVEDTEAFF. The DNA of the CDR3 is TGTGCCAGCAGTTTACGAGGGGTGGTTGTTGAGGACACTGAAGCTTTCTTT. V gene TRBV27 combines with J gene TRBJ1-1, with D possibly TRBD1 on 5 matching bases. Trimming pared 2 bases from V and 3 bases from J, leaving 19 bases between. The CDR3 sequence is 17 residues long. Germline CDR1 MNHEY, CDR2 SMNVEV (reference sequence).

The J gene is TRBJ2-3, the V gene TRBV6-5; TRBD1 agrees at 7 bases. CDR3 length: 15 amino acids. Germline assignment: CDR1 MNHEY and CDR2 SVGAGI. J was trimmed by 2 bases and V by 2 bases; bases with no gene match: 4. The CDR3 DNA sequence: TGTGCCAGCAGTTACAGGGGGCCGGACACAGATACGCAGTATTTT. Encoded protein: CASSYRGPDTDTQYF.

This clone was observed a handful of times. The CDR3 DNA reads as TGTGCCAGCAGTTCCCCGGGAGGGGGGAACACCGGGGAGCTGTTTTTT. This gives the protein CASSSPGGGNTGELFF. V is TRBV28 and J is TRBJ2-2; 8 bases agree with TRBD2. There are 16 residues in the CDR3. V lost 4 bases to trimming and J lost 1 base; unmatched junction nucleotides: 5. The V gene's germline CDR1 is MDHEN and CDR2 SYDVKM.

This clone was counted a few times. The chain joins TRBV5-4 to TRBJ1-1; D remains ambiguous. Germline V CDR1 and CDR2: SGHNT, YYREEE (reference sequence). Trimming pared 0 bases from V and 1 base from J, leaving 4 bases between. The CDR3 is made up of 13 amino acids. CDR3: CASSLEPNTEAFF. DNA of the CDR3: TGTGCCAGCAGCTTGGAACCGAACACTGAAGCTTTCTTT.

J is TRBJ2-1 and V is TRBV5-6; a possible D gene is TRBD1 (6 bases). CDR3 length equals 13 residues. V shed 4 bases and J shed 7 bases, with 12 bases lying between them. The germline gives CDR1 SGHDT, CDR2 YYEEEE. The CDR3 region has the DNA TGTGCCAGCAGCCGGATTCAGGGGAATGAGCAGTTCTTC. It codes for CASSRIQGNEQFF. The whole variable domain, remainder taken from reference TRBV5-6 and TRBJ2-1, is DAGVTQSPTHLIKTRGQQVTLRCSPKSGHDTVSWYQQALGQGPQFIFQYYEEEERQRGNFPDRFSGHQFPNYSSELNVNALLLGDSALYLCASSRIQGNEQFFGPGTRLTVL.

By share, this clone ranks as large. The rearrangement uses TRBV5-5 and TRBJ2-1, with TRBD2 matching 9 bases. This CDR3 comprises 13 residues. The V and J ends lost 5 bases and 10 bases, in that order; junction bases with no gene match: 7. Germline lookup yields CDR1 SGHKS and CDR2 YYEKEE (reference sequence). The CDR3 sequence is CASSLAGEVEQFF. For the CDR3, the DNA is TGTGCCAGCAGTTTAGCGGGAGAGGTAGAGCAGTTCTTC.

V usage is TRBV27 and J usage is TRBJ1-2; weak D call: TRBD1 (5 bases). The CDR3 loop spans 14 amino acids. The germline V gene encodes CDR1 MNHEY and CDR2 SMNVEV (reference sequence). V was shortened by 2 bases and J by 4 bases, with 11 bases between the two germline ends. The DNA for the CDR3 is TGTGCCAGCAGTTTACAGCAGGGAGGCTATGGCTACACCTTC. Protein: CASSLQQGGYGYTF.